The 2 T cell receptor beta chains presented below share a single source sample, sequenced in a study of cytomegalovirus exposure and HLA in healthy donors. A multiplex PCR was run with 60 Vbeta primers and 13 Jbeta primers. Profiled with immunoSEQ multiplex PCR; TCRdb holds only in-frame clones, not every one. Of about 140,000 clones detected, around three quarters appear once; the ten largest clones hold around 3.2%. Sequenced input: PBMCs. The receptor set was obtained from a man aged 40-50 years in good health and CMV-seronegative.

The chain carries TRBV4-3 and TRBJ2-7; D is possibly TRBD2 (6 bases). V was shortened by 1 base and J by 3 bases, with 13 bases between the two germline ends. The CDR3 is 15 residues long. Germline V lookup: CDR1 LGHNA, CDR2 YSLEER. CDR3 nucleotide sequence: TGCGCCAGCAGCCAAGTGGCGGGGCTCAACTACGAGCAGTACTTC. Encoded protein: CASSQVAGLNYEQYF.

This sequence joins TRBV30 and TRBJ2-7; possibly TRBD2 for D (6 bases). Germline V gene sequence: CDR1 GTSNPN, CDR2 SVGIG (reference sequence). V lost 0 bases and J 2 bases, leaving 11 bases between the germline ends. There are 14 residues in the CDR3. CDR3 amino acids: CAWSVYWGAYEQYF. The CDR3 region has the DNA TGTGCCTGGAGTGTATATTGGGGGGCCTACGAGCAGTACTTC.